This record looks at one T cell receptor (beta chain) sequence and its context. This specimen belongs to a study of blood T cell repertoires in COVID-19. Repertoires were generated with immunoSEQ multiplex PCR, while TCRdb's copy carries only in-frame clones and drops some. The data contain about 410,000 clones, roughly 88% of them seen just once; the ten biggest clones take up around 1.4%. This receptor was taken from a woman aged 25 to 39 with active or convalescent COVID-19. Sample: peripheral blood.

This CDR3 is CASSLDRVTDTQYF. The CDR3 DNA reads as TGTGCCAGCAGCTTAGACCGGGTCACAGATACGCAGTATTTT. This chain connects TRBV11-2 to TRBJ2-3; D ambiguous. Trimming removed 0 bases at V and 2 bases at J, with 6 bases between. Per the germline V gene, CDR1 is SGHAT and CDR2 is FQNNGV. There are 14 residues in the CDR3. Filled out from reference TRBV11-2 and TRBJ2-3, the complete variable domain reads EAGVAQSPRYKIIEKRQSVAFWCNPISGHATLYWYQQILGQGPKLLIQFQNNGVVDDSQLPKDRFSAERLKGVDSTLKIQPAKLEDSAVYLCASSLDRVTDTQYFGPGTRLTVL.